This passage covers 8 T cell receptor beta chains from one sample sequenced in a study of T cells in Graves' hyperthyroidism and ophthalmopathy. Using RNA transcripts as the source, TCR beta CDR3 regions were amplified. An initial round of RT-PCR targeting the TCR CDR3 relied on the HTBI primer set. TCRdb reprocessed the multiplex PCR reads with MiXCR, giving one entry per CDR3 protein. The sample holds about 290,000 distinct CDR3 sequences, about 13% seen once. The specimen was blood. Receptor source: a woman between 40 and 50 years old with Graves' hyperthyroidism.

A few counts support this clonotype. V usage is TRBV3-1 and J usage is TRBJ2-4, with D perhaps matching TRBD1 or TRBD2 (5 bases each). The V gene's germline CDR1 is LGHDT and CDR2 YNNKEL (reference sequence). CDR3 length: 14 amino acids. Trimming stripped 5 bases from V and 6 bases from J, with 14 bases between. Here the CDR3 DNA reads TGTGCCAGCAGCTCACGGGACCGAGGAAACATTCAGTACTTC. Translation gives CASSSRDRGNIQYF.

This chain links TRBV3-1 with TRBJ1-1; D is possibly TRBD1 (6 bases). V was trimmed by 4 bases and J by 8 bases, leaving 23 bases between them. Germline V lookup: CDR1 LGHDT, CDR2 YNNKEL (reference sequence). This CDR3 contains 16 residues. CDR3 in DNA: TGTGCCAGCAGCCGATTGGACAGACAATCCCCTTGCGAAGCTTTCTTT. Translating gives CASSRLDRQSPCEAFF.

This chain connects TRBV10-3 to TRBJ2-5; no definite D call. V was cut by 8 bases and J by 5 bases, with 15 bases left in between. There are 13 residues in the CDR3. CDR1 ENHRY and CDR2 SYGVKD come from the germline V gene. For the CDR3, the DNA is TGTGCCATCCGCCCGGACCCCGAGGAGACCCAGTACTTC. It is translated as CAIRPDPEETQYF.

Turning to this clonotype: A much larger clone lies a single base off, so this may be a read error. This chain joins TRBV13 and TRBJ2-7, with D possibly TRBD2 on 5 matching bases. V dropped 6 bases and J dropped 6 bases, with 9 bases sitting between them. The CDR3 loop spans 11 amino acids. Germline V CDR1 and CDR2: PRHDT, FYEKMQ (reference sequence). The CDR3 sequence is CASSGGREQYF. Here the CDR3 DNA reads TGTGCCAGCAGTGGAGGACGCGAGCAGTACTTC.

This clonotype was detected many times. The CDR3: CAGLPPSAYEQFF. CDR3 coding DNA: TGTGCCGGGCTACCACCGAGCGCCTATGAGCAGTTCTTC. The rearrangement joins TRBV2 to TRBJ2-1; D remains unclear. The CDR3 has 13 residues. V lost 11 bases and J lost 8, with 19 bases in between. Germline V gene sequence: CDR1 SNHLY, CDR2 FYNNEI.

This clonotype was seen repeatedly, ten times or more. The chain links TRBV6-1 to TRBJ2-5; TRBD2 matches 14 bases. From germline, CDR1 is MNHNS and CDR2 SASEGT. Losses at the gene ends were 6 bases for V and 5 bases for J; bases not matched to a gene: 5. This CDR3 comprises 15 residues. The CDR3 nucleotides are TGTGCCAGCAGGACTAGCGGGAGGGCCAGTGAGACCCAGTACTTC. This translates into CASRTSGRASETQYF.

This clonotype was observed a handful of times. The CDR3 region is CASSFSLGQFGGNTEAFF. CDR3 DNA sequence: TGTGCCAGCAGCTTCTCTTTAGGACAGTTCGGAGGAAACACTGAAGCTTTCTTT. The chain uses TRBV11-3 and TRBJ1-1, with D possibly TRBD1 on 6 matching bases. The CDR3 consists of 18 residues. Deletions cut 3 bases from V and 2 bases from J, with 22 bases between. From germline, CDR1 is SGHNT and CDR2 YENEEA. Full variable domain (remainder filled in from reference TRBV11-3 and TRBJ1-1): EAGVVQSPRYKIIEKKQPVAFWCNPISGHNTLYWYLQNLGQGPELLIRYENEEAVDDSQLPKDRFSAERLKGVDSTLKIQPAELGDSAVYLCASSFSLGQFGGNTEAFFGQGTRLTVV.

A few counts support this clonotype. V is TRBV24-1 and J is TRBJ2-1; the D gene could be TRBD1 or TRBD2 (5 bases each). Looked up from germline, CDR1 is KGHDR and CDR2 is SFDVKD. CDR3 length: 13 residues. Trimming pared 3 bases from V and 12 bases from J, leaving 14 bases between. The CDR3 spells CATSDPRGPRQFF. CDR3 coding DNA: TGTGCCACCAGTGATCCCCGGGGCCCCAGGCAGTTCTTC.